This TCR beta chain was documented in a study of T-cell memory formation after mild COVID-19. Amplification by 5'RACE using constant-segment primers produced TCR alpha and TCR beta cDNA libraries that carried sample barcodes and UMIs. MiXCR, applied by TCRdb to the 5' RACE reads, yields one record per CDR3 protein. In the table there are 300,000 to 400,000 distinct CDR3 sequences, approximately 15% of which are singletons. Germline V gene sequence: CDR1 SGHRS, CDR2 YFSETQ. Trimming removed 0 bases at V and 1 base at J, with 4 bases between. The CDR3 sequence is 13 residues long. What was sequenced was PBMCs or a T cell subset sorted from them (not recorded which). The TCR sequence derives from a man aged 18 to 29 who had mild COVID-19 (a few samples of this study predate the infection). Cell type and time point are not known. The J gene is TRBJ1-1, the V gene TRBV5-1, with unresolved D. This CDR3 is CASSLEPNTEAFF. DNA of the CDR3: TGCGCCAGCAGCTTGGAACCGAACACTGAAGCTTTCTTT.